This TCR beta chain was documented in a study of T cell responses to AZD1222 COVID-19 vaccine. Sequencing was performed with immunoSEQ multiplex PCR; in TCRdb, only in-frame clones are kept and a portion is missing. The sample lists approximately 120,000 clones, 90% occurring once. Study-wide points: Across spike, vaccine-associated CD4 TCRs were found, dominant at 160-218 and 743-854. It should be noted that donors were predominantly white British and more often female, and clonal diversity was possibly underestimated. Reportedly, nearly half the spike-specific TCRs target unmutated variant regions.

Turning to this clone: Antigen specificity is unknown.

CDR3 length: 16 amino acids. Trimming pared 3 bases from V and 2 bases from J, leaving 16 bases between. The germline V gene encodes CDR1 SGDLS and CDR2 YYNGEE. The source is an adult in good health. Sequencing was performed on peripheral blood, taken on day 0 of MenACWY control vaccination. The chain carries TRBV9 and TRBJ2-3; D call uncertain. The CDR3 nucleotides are TGTGCCAGCAGCGCAAAGACGGTATGGACCACAGATACGCAGTATTTT. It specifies CASSAKTVWTTDTQYF.